The 9 T cell receptor beta chains given below trace back to one sample, sequenced in a study of regulatory T cells in long-lasting Graves disease. iRepertoire HTBI primers and Arm-PCR of CDR3 regions built TCR beta libraries. One entry per CDR3 protein results from TCRdb running MiXCR on the multiplex PCR reads. The data show about 430,000 distinct CDR3 sequences, approximately 15% seen once. The time point is: newly diagnosed GD, antithyroid drugs for less than 3 months. PBMC-derived RNA was used for the TCR library. These data were also reused for a study on T cells in Graves' hyperthyroidism and ophthalmopathy.

The sequencing used peripheral blood mononuclear cells (PBMCs), collected at new diagnosis, from a patient treated with antithyroid drugs. The receptors were gathered from a woman aged 40 to 55 with Graves disease.

V is TRBV29-1 and J is TRBJ2-3; TRBD1 aligns across 7 bases. The CDR3 extends over 14 amino acids. In germline, CDR1 is SQVTM, CDR2 ANQGSEA. Trimming cost V 6 bases and J 6 bases; bases outside gene matches: 12. The DNA for the CDR3 is TGCAGCGTCGAACGGACAGGTGGGATTGATACGCAGTATTTT. The encoded protein is CSVERTGGIDTQYF.

This clonotype was counted at least ten times. The chain employs TRBV10-3 and TRBJ2-5; no definite D call. The CDR3 covers 11 residues. Between the trimmed V and J ends, which lost 6 bases and 2 bases, there was a span of 4 bases. Per the germline V gene, CDR1 is ENHRY and CDR2 is SYGVKD. In nucleotides, the CDR3 is TGTGCCATCAGGGGTCAAGAGACCCAGTACTTC. It codes for CAIRGQETQYF.

This clonotype came up many times. The chain joins TRBV5-1 to TRBJ2-3, with TRBD2 matching over 11 bases. This CDR3 is 16 amino acids long. With V trimmed by 0 bases and J by 4 bases, 4 bases remained unmatched. Germline V CDR1 and CDR2: SGHRS, YFSETQ. The CDR3 bases are TGCGCCAGCAGCTTGGATAGCGGGAGGGCCGCAGATACGCAGTATTTT. As protein: CASSLDSGRAADTQYF.

This clonotype was detected a few times. This rearrangement joins TRBV9 to TRBJ2-4, with 8 bases that match TRBD2. J gave up 6 bases and V 3 bases, and 5 bases lay outside the gene matches. This CDR3 has 14 amino acids. Per germline, CDR1 SGDLS and CDR2 YYNGEE. CDR3 bases: TGTGCCAGCAGCGGTAGCGGGAACCCAAACATTCAGTACTTC. It yields the protein CASSGSGNPNIQYF.

This clonotype was counted between two and nine times. A much larger clonotype is one base distant, so this may be a read error. The chain combines TRBV2 with TRBJ1-1; D not resolved. The CDR3 loop spans 14 amino acids. The germline CDR1 and CDR2 sequences are SNHLY and FYNNEI. The CDR3 reads CASEKRARDTEALF. The CDR3 coding sequence is TGTGCCAGTGAAAAGAGGGCAAGAGACACTGAAGCTCTCTTT.

The chain combines TRBV3-1 with TRBJ2-3; D is undetermined. The CDR3 length is 16 residues. Trimming took 0 bases from V and 1 from J, leaving 11 bases between them. The germline V gene has CDR1 LGHDT and CDR2 YNNKEL (reference sequence). The CDR3 nucleotides are TGTGCCAGCAGCCAAGATGTTGTCCCTGGCACAGATACGCAGTATTTT. Residues: CASSQDVVPGTDTQYF.

There are a few counts of this clonotype. CDR3 nucleotides: TGCAGTGCTAGATCTAGCAGGGACGTCTATTACAATGAGCAGTTCTTC. Translating it yields CSARSSRDVYYNEQFF. The chain employs TRBV20-1 and TRBJ2-1, with D possibly being TRBD1 or TRBD2 (5 bases each). Trimming took 2 bases from V and 4 from J, leaving 18 bases between them. CDR1 and CDR2 (germline): DFQATT, SNEGSKA (reference sequence). The CDR3 spans 16 residues.

J is TRBJ2-7 and V is TRBV4-1, with 7 positions matching TRBD1. The CDR3 spans 17 residues. V dropped 1 base and J dropped 4; count of bases not matched to a gene: 13. Germline CDR1 MGHRA, CDR2 YSYEKL. The CDR3 loop is CASSQVETGYNSYEQYF. Written as DNA, the CDR3 is TGCGCCAGCAGCCAAGTGGAGACAGGGTACAACTCTTACGAGCAGTACTTC.

This clonotype was recorded many times. The chain recombines TRBV15 with TRBJ2-3; D uncertain. Germline CDR1 LNHNV, CDR2 YYDKDF (reference sequence). The CDR3 extends over 13 amino acids. V was clipped by 3 bases and J by 0 bases, with 4 bases between them. CDR3 DNA sequence: TGTGCCACCAGCAGGGCTAGCACAGATACGCAGTATTTT. It yields the protein CATSRASTDTQYF.